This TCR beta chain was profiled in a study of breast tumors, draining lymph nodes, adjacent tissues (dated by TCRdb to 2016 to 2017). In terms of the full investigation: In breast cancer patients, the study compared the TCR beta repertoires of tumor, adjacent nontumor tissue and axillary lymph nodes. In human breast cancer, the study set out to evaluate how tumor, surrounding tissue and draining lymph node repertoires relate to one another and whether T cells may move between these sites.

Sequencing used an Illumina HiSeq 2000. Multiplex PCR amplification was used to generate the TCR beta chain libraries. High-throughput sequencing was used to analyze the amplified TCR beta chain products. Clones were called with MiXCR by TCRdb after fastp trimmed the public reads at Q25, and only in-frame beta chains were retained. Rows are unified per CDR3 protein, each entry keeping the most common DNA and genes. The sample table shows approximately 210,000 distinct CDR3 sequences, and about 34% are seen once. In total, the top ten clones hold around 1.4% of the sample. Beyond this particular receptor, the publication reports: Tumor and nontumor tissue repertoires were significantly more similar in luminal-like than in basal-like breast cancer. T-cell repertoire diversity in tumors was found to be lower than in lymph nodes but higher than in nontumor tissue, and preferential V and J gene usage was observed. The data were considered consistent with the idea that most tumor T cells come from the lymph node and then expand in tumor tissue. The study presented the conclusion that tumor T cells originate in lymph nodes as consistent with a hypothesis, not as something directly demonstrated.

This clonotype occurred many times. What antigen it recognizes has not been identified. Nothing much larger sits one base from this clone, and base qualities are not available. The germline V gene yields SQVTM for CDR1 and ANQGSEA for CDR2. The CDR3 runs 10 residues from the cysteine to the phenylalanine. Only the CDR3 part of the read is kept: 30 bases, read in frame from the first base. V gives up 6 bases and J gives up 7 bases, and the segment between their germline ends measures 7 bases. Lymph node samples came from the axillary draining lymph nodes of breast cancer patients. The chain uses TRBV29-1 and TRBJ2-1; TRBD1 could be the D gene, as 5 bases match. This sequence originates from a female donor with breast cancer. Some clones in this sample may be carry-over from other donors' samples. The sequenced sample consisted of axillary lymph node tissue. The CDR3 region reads CSVPGNEQFF. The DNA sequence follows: TGCAGCGTCCCAGGGAATGAGCAGTTCTTC.